This TCR beta chain was found in a study of T-cell memory formation after mild COVID-19. TCRdb reanalysed the 5' RACE reads using MiXCR and keeps one entry per CDR3 protein. In the table there are around 510,000 distinct CDR3 sequences, approximately 21% of which are singletons. The CDR3 contains 14 residues. Germline assignment: CDR1 LGHDT and CDR2 YNNKEL (reference sequence). The V gene end was trimmed by 6 bases and the J gene end by 5 bases; junction bases not matched to a gene: 6. Sequenced sample: PBMCs or a T cell subset sorted from them (not recorded which). The chain carries TRBV3-1 and TRBJ1-1; TRBD1 agrees at 10 bases. The source is an adult woman who had mild COVID-19 (a few samples of this study predate the infection). Cell type and time point are not known. CDR3 nucleotides: TGTGCCAGCAGAACCGGGACAGGGGATACTGAAGCTTTCTTT. As protein: CASRTGTGDTEAFF. The entire variable domain, with the rest obtained from reference TRBV3-1 and TRBJ1-1, is as follows: DTAVSQTPKYLVTQMGNDKSIKCEQNLGHDTMYWYKQDSKKFLKIMFSYNNKELIINETVPNRFSPKSPDKAHLNLHINSLELGDSAVYFCASRTGTGDTEAFFGQGTRLTVV.